A selection of T cell receptor beta chains follows, all from one sample in a study of cytomegalovirus exposure and HLA in healthy donors. Produced via immunoSEQ multiplex PCR; TCRdb's table is partial and in-frame only. The sample contains about 360,000 clones, about nine tenths of which appear only once. Source material: PBMCs. Receptors originate from a woman aged 18-30 years in good health and CMV-seronegative. CDR3s include the opening cysteine and the closing phenylalanine or tryptophan. Fields, in order: V gene, clone size, J gene, D gene, CDR3 DNA, CDR3 protein. A D gene is named only where the DNA matches it firmly. Only some rows state a clone size, as once, few, many or a class for expanded clones.

V gene: TRBV5-1
clone size: NA
J gene: TRBJ2-2
D gene: NA
CDR3 DNA: TGCGCCAGCAGCTTGCGGGGGGCTAACACCGGGGAGCTGTTTTTT
CDR3 protein: CASSLRGANTGELFF

V gene: TRBV6-6
clone size: NA
J gene: TRBJ1-2
D gene: NA
CDR3 DNA: TGTGCCAGCAGTTTGGCGGTCCTCTATGGCTACACCTTC
CDR3 protein: CASSLAVLYGYTF

V gene: TRBV5-1
clone size: NA
J gene: TRBJ1-5
D gene: NA
CDR3 DNA: TGCGCCAGCAGCCCTGACAGTTTTAATCAGCCCCAGCATTTT
CDR3 protein: CASSPDSFNQPQHF

V gene: TRBV28
clone size: NA
J gene: TRBJ2-5
D gene: TRBD2
CDR3 DNA: TGTGCCAGCAGTTCCGGACTAGCGGGGGGCCAAGAGACCCAGTACTTC
CDR3 protein: CASSSGLAGGQETQYF

V gene: TRBV7-8
clone size: NA
J gene: TRBJ2-2
D gene: TRBD1
CDR3 DNA: TGTGCCAGCAGCTCAAGTTGGACAGGCCGCACCGGGGAGCTGTTTTTT
CDR3 protein: CASSSSWTGRTGELFF

V gene: TRBV19
clone size: NA
J gene: TRBJ1-5
D gene: TRBD1
CDR3 DNA: TGTGCCAGTAGGGAGGACAGGGGTTTCAATCAGCCCCAGCATTTT
CDR3 protein: CASREDRGFNQPQHF

V gene: TRBV6-5
clone size: NA
J gene: TRBJ2-7
D gene: TRBD1
CDR3 DNA: TGTGCCAGCAGTTACGGACAGGGGTTCTACGAGCAGTACTTC
CDR3 protein: CASSYGQGFYEQYF

V gene: TRBV4-1
clone size: NA
J gene: TRBJ2-7
D gene: TRBD1
CDR3 DNA: TGCGCCAGCAGCCAAAGCCCGGGACAGGGGACCCACGAGCAGTACTTC
CDR3 protein: CASSQSPGQGTHEQYF

V gene: TRBV28
clone size: once
J gene: TRBJ1-5
D gene: TRBD1
CDR3 DNA: TGTGCCAGCAGGTACAGGGGTCAGCCCCAGCATTTT
CDR3 protein: CASRYRGQPQHF

V gene: TRBV15
clone size: NA
J gene: TRBJ2-3
D gene: TRBD1
CDR3 DNA: TGTGCCACCAGCAGAGACCAACAGGGGGTAACGCAGTATTTT
CDR3 protein: CATSRDQQGVTQYF

V gene: TRBV28
clone size: NA
J gene: TRBJ1-4
D gene: NA
CDR3 DNA: TGTGCCAGCAGTGTCTACGGGGGAACTAATGAAAAACTGTTTTTT
CDR3 protein: CASSVYGGTNEKLFF

V gene: TRBV27
clone size: NA
J gene: TRBJ2-7
D gene: NA
CDR3 DNA: TGTGCCAGCAGTCCCTCCGGGCGGGGCCACGAGCAGTACTTC
CDR3 protein: CASSPSGRGHEQYF

V gene: TRBV27
clone size: NA
J gene: TRBJ1-3
D gene: NA
CDR3 DNA: TGTGCCAGCAGGCTGACAGCGTCTGGAAACACCATATATTTT
CDR3 protein: CASRLTASGNTIYF

V gene: TRBV7-6
clone size: NA
J gene: TRBJ2-7
D gene: TRBD2
CDR3 DNA: TGTGCCAGCAGCTTACTAGCGGGGGCCTCCTACGAGCAGTACTTC
CDR3 protein: CASSLLAGASYEQYF

V gene: TRBV19
clone size: NA
J gene: TRBJ2-7
D gene: TRBD1
CDR3 DNA: TGTGCCAGTAGCAATAGGGACAGAGCCTCCTACGAGCAGTACTTC
CDR3 protein: CASSNRDRASYEQYF

V gene: TRBV29-1
clone size: once
J gene: TRBJ2-7
D gene: TRBD1
CDR3 DNA: TGCAGCGTTGAAGATTTCTGGCAGGGGGCCTACGAGCAGTACTTC
CDR3 protein: CSVEDFWQGAYEQYF

V gene: TRBV5-1
clone size: NA
J gene: TRBJ2-1
D gene: NA
CDR3 DNA: TGCGCCAGCAGCAGCCGGGGGATAAGCTCCTACAATGAGCAGTTCTTC
CDR3 protein: CASSSRGISSYNEQFF

V gene: TRBV7-9
clone size: NA
J gene: TRBJ1-1
D gene: TRBD1
CDR3 DNA: TGTGCCAGCAGCTCCCGGGACAGCCACCGCGGGGCCCGAGCTTTCTTT
CDR3 protein: CASSSRDSHRGARAFF

V gene: TRBV7-9
clone size: once
J gene: TRBJ1-1
D gene: NA
CDR3 DNA: TGTGCCAGCAGCTTGGCAACAGGCTATCGGATGAACACTGAAGCTTTCTTT
CDR3 protein: CASSLATGYRMNTEAFF